The sequence of this T cell receptor beta chain was determined in a study of T-cell reconstitution after alpha-beta-depleted transplantation in children. Using unique molecular identifiers, the investigators prepared the TCRbeta library. TCRdb passed the PCR reads through MiXCR, listing each CDR3 protein once. The sample holds some 240,000 distinct CDR3 sequences, over 9.5% seen once. There are a few counts of this clonotype. The CDR3 consists of 14 residues. Germline loops: CDR1 SGHRS, CDR2 YFSETQ. V was pared by 0 bases and J by 1 base, with 7 bases between. The chain recombines TRBV5-1 with TRBJ2-5; D might be TRBD1 (5 bases). This clonotype was sampled from a human donor who donated a stem cell graft to a child with SCID. The sequences come from PBMCs from the stem cell graft donor, collected from the stem cell graft. CDR3 loop: CASSLEQGQETQYF. Here the CDR3 DNA reads TGCGCCAGCAGCTTGGAGCAGGGCCAAGAGACCCAGTACTTC.